Listed below are T cell receptor beta chains from one sample, sequenced in a study of blood T cell repertoires in COVID-19. TCRdb's copy holds only in-frame clones and misses some; the assay was immunoSEQ multiplex PCR. The sample shows around 99,000 clones, about 80% of them seen only once. The sample comprised peripheral blood. These receptors all stem from a man aged 70 or older with acute or convalescent COVID-19. Both conserved end residues are part of each CDR3. Each record gives: J gene, D gene, V gene, CDR3 length, clone size, CDR3 DNA, CDR3 protein. A D gene is named only where the DNA matches it firmly. For some rows the clone size is stated as once, few or many, or as a class when expanded; others skip it.

TRBJ1-2,.,TRBV2,13,few,TGTGCCAGCAGTGGCGGGGGATTCTATGGCTACACCTTC,CASSGGGFYGYTF
TRBJ1-5,.,TRBV27,14,once,TGTGCCAGCAGCCCTCAGGATAGCAATCAGCCCCAGCATTTT,CASSPQDSNQPQHF
TRBJ1-1,.,TRBV24-1,10,.,TGTGCCACCCTTAGGGGTGAAGCTTTCTTT,CATLRGEAFF
TRBJ1-6,.,TRBV7-2,12,.,TGTGCCAGCAGCCTTTATAATTCACCCCTCCACTTT,CASSLYNSPLHF
TRBJ1-4,.,TRBV5-1,14,.,TGCGCCAGCAGCCCGCGGACTGTGAATGAAAAACTGTTTTTT,CASSPRTVNEKLFF
TRBJ2-7,TRBD2,TRBV5-1,17,.,TGCGCCAGCAGCATGGGTACTAGCGGGGGGCTGGCCTACGAGCAGTACTTC,CASSMGTSGGLAYEQYF
TRBJ1-5,.,TRBV19,16,.,TGTGCCAGTAGTACCACGGGGGGGGGCAGCAATCAGCCCCAGCATTTT,CASSTTGGGSNQPQHF
TRBJ1-6,TRBD1,TRBV27,14,.,TGTGCCAGCAAAATGTTGGACAGGGCTTCACCCCTCCACTTT,CASKMLDRASPLHF
TRBJ2-1,TRBD2,TRBV3-1/TRBV3-2,15,.,TGTGCCAGCAGCCCCGGGGGGTTGGTCTACAATGAGCAGTTCTTC,CASSPGGLVYNEQFF
TRBJ2-1,TRBD2,TRBV10-2,15,.,TGCGCCAGCAGTATGACTAGCGGGGGGTACAATGAGCAGTTCTTC,CASSMTSGGYNEQFF
TRBJ2-3,TRBD1,TRBV5-1,15,.,TGCGCCAGCAGCTTTACAGGGGTCCCCACAGATACGCAGTATTTT,CASSFTGVPTDTQYF
TRBJ1-3,.,TRBV6-1,14,.,TGTGCCAGCAGTGAAGGAGGGTTGGGGAACACCATATATTTT,CASSEGGLGNTIYF
TRBJ1-4,TRBD1,TRBV6-5,15,.,TGTGCCAGCAGAAACCGGGACAGGGATTACGAAAAACTGTTTTTT,CASRNRDRDYEKLFF
TRBJ1-1,TRBD1,TRBV18,16,.,TGTGCCAGCTCACCCGGACAGGGGGCGCGTAACACTGAAGCTTTCTTT,CASSPGQGARNTEAFF
TRBJ2-2,.,TRBV3-1/TRBV3-2,12,.,TGTGCCAGCAGCCAGGCCACCGGGGAGCTGTTTTTT,CASSQATGELFF
TRBJ1-4,.,TRBV2,14,.,TGTGCCAGCAGTGATTCCGGGGGGGAGGAAAAACTGTTTTTT,CASSDSGGEEKLFF
TRBJ2-2,.,TRBV5-1,15,.,TGCGCCAGCAGCTTCCAGGGCCACGACACCGGGGAGCTGTTTTTT,CASSFQGHDTGELFF
TRBJ2-2,.,TRBV4-3,17,.,TGCGCCAGCAGCCAAGATGACGGAAGGGGGTATCCCGGGGAGCTGTTTTTT,CASSQDDGRGYPGELFF